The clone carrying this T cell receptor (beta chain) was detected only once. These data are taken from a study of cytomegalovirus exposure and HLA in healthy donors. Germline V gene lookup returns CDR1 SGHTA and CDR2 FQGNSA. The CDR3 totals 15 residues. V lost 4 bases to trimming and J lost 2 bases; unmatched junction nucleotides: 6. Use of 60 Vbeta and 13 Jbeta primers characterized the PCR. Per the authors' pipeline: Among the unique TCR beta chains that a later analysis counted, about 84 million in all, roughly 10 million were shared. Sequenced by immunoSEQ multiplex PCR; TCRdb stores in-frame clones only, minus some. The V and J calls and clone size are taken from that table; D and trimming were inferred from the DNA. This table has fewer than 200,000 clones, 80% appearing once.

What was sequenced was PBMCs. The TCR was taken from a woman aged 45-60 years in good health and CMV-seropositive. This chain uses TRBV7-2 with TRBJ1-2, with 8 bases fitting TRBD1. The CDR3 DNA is TGTGCCAGCAGCTCGCAGGGACAGGCAAACTATGGCTACACCTTC. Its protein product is CASSSQGQANYGYTF.